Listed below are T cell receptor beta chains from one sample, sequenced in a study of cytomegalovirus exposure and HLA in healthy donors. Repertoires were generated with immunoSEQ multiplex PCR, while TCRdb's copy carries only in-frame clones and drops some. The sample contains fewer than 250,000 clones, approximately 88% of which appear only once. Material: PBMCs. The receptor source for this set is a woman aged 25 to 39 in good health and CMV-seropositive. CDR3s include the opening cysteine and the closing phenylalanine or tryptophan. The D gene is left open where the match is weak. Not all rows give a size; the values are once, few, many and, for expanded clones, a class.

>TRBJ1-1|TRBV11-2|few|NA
CASGQNTEAFF
TGTGCCAGCGGGCAGAACACTGAAGCTTTCTTT
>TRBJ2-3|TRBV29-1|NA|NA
CSVGDRSDTQYF
TGCAGCGTTGGGGACCGCTCGGATACGCAGTATTTT
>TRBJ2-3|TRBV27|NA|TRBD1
CASSPDRGGTDTQYF
TGTGCCAGCAGTCCGGACAGGGGAGGCACAGATACGCAGTATTTT
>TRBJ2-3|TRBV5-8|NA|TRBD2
CASSLVASGTDTQYF
TGTGCCAGCAGCTTGGTTGCTAGCGGGACAGATACGCAGTATTTT
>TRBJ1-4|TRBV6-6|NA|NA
CASSHSSSATNEKLFF
TGTGCCAGCAGTCACTCATCCAGTGCAACTAATGAAAAACTGTTTTTT
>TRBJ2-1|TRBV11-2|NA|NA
CASSPWGAALTNNEQFF
TGTGCCAGCAGCCCCTGGGGGGCCGCGCTAACTAACAATGAGCAGTTCTTC
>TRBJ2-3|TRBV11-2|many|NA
CASSPRVNTDTQYF
TGTGCCAGCAGCCCACGGGTAAACACAGATACGCAGTATTTT
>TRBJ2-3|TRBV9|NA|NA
CASKGADTQYF
TGTGCCAGCAAAGGTGCAGATACGCAGTATTTT
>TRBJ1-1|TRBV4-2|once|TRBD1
CASSQVGTGREAFF
TGTGCCAGCAGCCAAGTCGGGACAGGGAGGGAAGCTTTCTTT
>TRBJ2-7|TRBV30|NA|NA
CAWVSKGGTYEQYF
TGTGCCTGGGTCTCAAAGGGCGGGACCTACGAGCAGTACTTC
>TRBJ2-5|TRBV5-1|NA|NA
CASSPTTHREGKTQYF
TGCGCCAGCAGCCCAACTACCCACAGGGAGGGAAAGACCCAGTACTTC
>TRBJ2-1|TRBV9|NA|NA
CASGETSSYNEQFF
TGTGCCAGCGGGGAAACTAGCTCCTACAATGAGCAGTTCTTC
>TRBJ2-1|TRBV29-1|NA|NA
CSAPIQNEQFF
TGCAGCGCACCCATTCAAAATGAGCAGTTCTTC
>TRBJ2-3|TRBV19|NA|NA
CASSAADTQYF
TGTGCCAGTAGTGCCGCGGATACGCAGTATTTT
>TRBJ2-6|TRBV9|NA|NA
CASSASGAGANVLTF
TGTGCCAGCAGCGCCTCAGGGGCTGGGGCCAACGTCCTGACTTTC
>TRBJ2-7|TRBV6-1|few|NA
CASSEGNRGGSYEQYF
TGTGCCAGCAGTGAAGGGAACAGGGGGGGTTCCTACGAGCAGTACTTC
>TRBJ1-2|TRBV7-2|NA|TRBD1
CASSPDRGRSGYTF
TGTGCCAGCAGCCCCGACAGGGGGCGTAGTGGCTACACCTTC
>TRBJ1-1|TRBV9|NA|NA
CASSGRWGTTEAFF
TGTGCCAGCAGCGGTCGTTGGGGGACCACTGAAGCTTTCTTT
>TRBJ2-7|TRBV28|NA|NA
CASSFPLQLKNHYEQYF
TGTGCCAGCAGTTTCCCACTCCAATTAAAAAATCACTACGAGCAGTACTTC
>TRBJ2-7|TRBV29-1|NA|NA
CSVIRTEGEQYF
TGCAGCGTTATCCGAACCGAGGGAGAGCAGTACTTC
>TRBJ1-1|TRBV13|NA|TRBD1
CASSLVQGAIEAFF
TGTGCCAGCAGCTTAGTCCAGGGGGCGATTGAAGCTTTCTTT
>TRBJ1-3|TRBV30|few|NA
CAWRWGSGNTIYF
TGTGCCTGGAGGTGGGGCTCTGGAAACACCATATATTTT
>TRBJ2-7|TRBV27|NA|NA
CASSPEGGAVYEQYF
TGTGCCAGCAGCCCGGAAGGGGGAGCGGTCTACGAGCAGTACTTC
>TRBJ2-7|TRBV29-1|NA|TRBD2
CSVARLAGSGEQYF
TGCAGCGTTGCGCGATTAGCGGGATCGGGCGAGCAGTACTTC
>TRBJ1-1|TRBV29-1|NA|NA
CSVAKDTEAFF
TGCAGCGTTGCAAAGGACACTGAAGCTTTCTTT
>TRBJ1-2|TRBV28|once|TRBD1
CASSRTGVYGYTF
TGTGCCAGCAGTCGGACAGGGGTGTATGGCTACACCTTC
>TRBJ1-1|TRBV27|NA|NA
CASSSILENTEAFF
TGTGCCAGCAGTTCAATTTTAGAGAACACTGAAGCTTTCTTT
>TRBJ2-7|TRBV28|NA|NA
CASSPSGPESSVPYEQYF
TGTGCCAGCAGTCCCTCCGGACCTGAAAGTTCGGTGCCCTACGAGCAGTACTTC
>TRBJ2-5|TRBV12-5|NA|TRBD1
CASGLGQGEKGETQYF
TGTGCTAGTGGTTTGGGACAGGGGGAGAAAGGGGAGACCCAGTACTTC
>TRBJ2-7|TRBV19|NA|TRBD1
CASSIGAGTGFLEQYF
TGTGCCAGTAGTATAGGGGCCGGGACAGGATTCCTCGAGCAGTACTTC
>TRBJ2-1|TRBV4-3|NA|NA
CASSQERGDEQFF
TGCGCCAGCAGCCAAGAAAGGGGCGATGAGCAGTTCTTC
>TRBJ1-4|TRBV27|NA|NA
CASSFNEKLFF
TGTGCCAGCAGTTTTAATGAAAAACTGTTTTTT
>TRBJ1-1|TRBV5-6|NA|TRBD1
CASSLKGANTEAFF
TGTGCCAGCAGCTTGAAGGGGGCAAACACTGAAGCTTTCTTT
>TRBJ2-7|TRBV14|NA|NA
CASSQVGGYEQYF
TGTGCCAGCAGCCAAGTAGGGGGCTACGAGCAGTACTTC
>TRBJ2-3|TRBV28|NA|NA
CASSLWQLSTDTQYF
TGTGCCAGCAGTTTGTGGCAGCTTAGCACAGATACGCAGTATTTT
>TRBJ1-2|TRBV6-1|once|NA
CASSELEGEGSGYTF
TGTGCCAGCAGTGAATTAGAGGGGGAGGGGAGTGGCTACACCTTC
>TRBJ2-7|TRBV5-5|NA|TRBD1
CASSQPGQGRYEQYF
TGTGCCAGCAGCCAACCGGGACAGGGACGGTACGAGCAGTACTTC
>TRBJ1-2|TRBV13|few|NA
CASSSDGDYGYTF
TGTGCCAGCAGCTCGGACGGGGACTATGGCTACACCTTC
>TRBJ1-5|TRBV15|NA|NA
CATSRGRDRTYGSNQPQHF
TGTGCCACCAGCAGGGGACGCGACAGGACCTACGGGAGCAATCAGCCCCAGCATTTT
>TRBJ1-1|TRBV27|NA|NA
CASSFRQNTEAFF
TGTGCCAGCAGTTTCCGGCAGAACACTGAAGCTTTCTTT
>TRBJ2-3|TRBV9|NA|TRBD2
CASSVVETSGRVTQYF
TGTGCCAGCAGCGTAGTGGAGACTAGCGGGAGGGTTACGCAGTATTTT
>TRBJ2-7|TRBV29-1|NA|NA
CSAVWDRSYEQYF
TGCAGCGCCGTATGGGACCGATCCTACGAGCAGTACTTC
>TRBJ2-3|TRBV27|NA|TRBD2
CAASPREGRPTQYF
TGTGCCGCCTCACCGCGGGAGGGCCGTCCAACGCAGTATTTT
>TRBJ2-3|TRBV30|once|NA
CAWSATHTDTQYF
TGTGCCTGGTCCGCAACACACACAGATACGCAGTATTTT
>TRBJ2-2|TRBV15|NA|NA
CATSRDRRTGELFF
TGTGCCACCAGCAGAGATCGGCGTACCGGGGAGCTGTTTTTT